Described below is a single T cell receptor (beta chain) sequence and its context. What it binds is unknown. The entry originates in a study of shared clonotypes between healthy human individuals. Once extracted for a subset, genomic DNA was divided evenly among several immunoSEQ plates. In the authors' methods: Junction-only sequences without quality scores came from ImmunoSEQ, so filtering differed. Clones were sequenced by immunoSEQ multiplex PCR, and TCRdb holds only the in-frame ones, with some missing. The D gene and trimming were derived from the DNA, and the V and J assignments and clone size from that table. The top ten clones hold about 0.12% of a sample with hundreds of thousands of clones, approximately 96% of them seen once. Naive CD8 populations comprised CD45RO-negative cells positively selected for CCR7, excluding terminally differentiated effector memory CD45RA+ cells. Broader study findings: Few donors restricted represented genetic and exposure-history diversity. Between a handful of donors, naive CD4 clonotypes were shared at a level of about 5%.

V trimming: 3 bases; J trimming: 10 bases; junction bases outside the gene matches: 4. Per the germline V gene, CDR1 is SGDLS and CDR2 is YYNGEE. The length of the CDR3 is 12 residues. The specimen was naive CD8+ T cells sorted from blood. The origin of this receptor is a woman aged 25 to 39 in good health. V usage is TRBV9 and J usage is TRBJ2-1; 7 nucleotides match TRBD1. Written as DNA, the CDR3 is TGTGCCAGCAGCGAGACAGGGCCAGAGCAGTTCTTC. Translating it yields CASSETGPEQFF.